This T cell receptor beta chain was recorded in a study of cytomegalovirus exposure and HLA in healthy donors. A note on this clone: Its target is not known.

In the PCR, 60 Vbeta and 13 Jbeta primers were used. Repertoires were generated with immunoSEQ multiplex PCR, while TCRdb's copy carries only in-frame clones and drops some. Its table lists under 200,000 clones. Regarding the study as a whole: In a later analysis, HLA-C alleles had the fewest associated TCRs, DRB1 alleles the most. Compared with the roughly 670-donor mean, an Asian-associated ancestry cluster reportedly had fewer N-insertions, according to a later analysis. The majority of TCR sequences were rare, yet some public TCRs appeared in many donors.

The sequence was obtained from a woman aged 18-29 years in good health and CMV-seropositive. Input material: PBMCs.

In nucleotides, the CDR3 is TGTGCCAGCAGCCTTCAGGGGAACTATGGCTACACCTTC. Encoded protein: CASSLQGNYGYTF. The rearrangement uses TRBV27 and TRBJ1-2, with D tentatively TRBD1 (6 bases). The ends were cut back, 6 bases at V and 2 bases at J, with 10 bases in the middle. This CDR3 is built from 13 residues. From germline, CDR1 is MNHEY and CDR2 SMNVEV (reference sequence).